The 24 T cell receptor beta chains listed next were all sequenced from one sample in a study of CD4 T cells in relation to SARS-CoV-2 and coronaviruses. Their antigens remain unidentified. This table comes from immunoSEQ multiplex PCR, and its TCRdb copy is limited to in-frame clones, with some not included. The sample comprises approximately 39,000 clones, around 74% of which are singletons, and roughly 22% rests with the top ten. Material for sequencing was memory CD4+ T cells from PBMCs, cultured in vitro. All receptors come from an adult with COVID-19.

V is TRBV5-4 and J is TRBJ2-6, with a weak D call TRBD1 (6 bases). Germline-derived CDR1 and CDR2 are SGHNT and YYREEE (reference sequence). V lost 4 bases and J lost 4, with 18 bases in between. The CDR3 is 17 amino acids. The CDR3 DNA reads as TGTGCCAGCAGCGGACAAAAGACAGGAGACGGGGCCAACGTCCTGACTTTC. Translating it yields CASSGQKTGDGANVLTF.

V gene TRBV7-3 combines with J gene TRBJ2-7; TRBD2 agrees at 10 bases. Germline V lookup: CDR1 SGHTA, CDR2 FQGTGA. Trimming cost V 1 base and J 5 bases; bases outside gene matches: 8. The CDR3 runs 16 residues. Here the CDR3 DNA reads TGTGCCAGCAGCTTAATGGCCAGCGGGAGGGCCGACGAGCAGTACTTC. This codes for CASSLMASGRADEQYF.

V and J are TRBV28 and TRBJ1-1, with no clear D. Germline loops: CDR1 MDHEN, CDR2 SYDVKM. The CDR3 runs 12 residues. V dropped 4 bases and J dropped 0 bases, with 3 bases sitting between them. The CDR3 spells CASSSVNTEAFF. For the CDR3, the DNA is TGTGCCAGCAGTTCCGTGAACACTGAAGCTTTCTTT.

The chain joins TRBV7-9 to TRBJ2-7, with D perhaps matching TRBD1 (5 bases). The CDR3 sequence is 14 residues long. Germline CDR1 and CDR2: SEHNR and FQNEAQ (reference sequence). With 4 bases removed from V and 1 base from J, the gap between germline ends came to 11 bases. The CDR3 nucleotides read TGTGCCAGCAGCTCGACGGACAAGTCCTACGAGCAGTACTTC. Translation gives CASSSTDKSYEQYF. Using reference TRBV7-9 and TRBJ2-7 for the parts outside the CDR3, the full variable domain is DTGVSQNPRHKITKRGQNVTFRCDPISEHNRLYWYRQTLGQGPEFLTYFQNEAQLEKSRLLSDRFSAERPKGSFSTLEIQRTEQGDSAMYLCASSSTDKSYEQYFGPGTRLTVT.

The V call is TRBV4-1, the J call TRBJ2-7; 9 positions agree with TRBD2. This CDR3 is built from 17 residues. Germline-derived CDR1 and CDR2 are MGHRA and YSYEKL. The trim removed 0 bases at V and 6 bases at J, leaving 12 bases unmatched. CDR3 sequence: CASSQEPTIAGDREQYF. The CDR3 DNA sequence: TGCGCCAGCAGCCAAGAACCAACCATAGCGGGAGACCGCGAGCAGTACTTC.

V gene TRBV5-4 combines with J gene TRBJ2-3; D gene ambiguous. Trimming took off 0 bases at V and 5 bases at J, with 13 bases between the two ends. Germline CDR1 reads SGHNT; CDR2 reads YYREEE (reference sequence). The CDR3 runs 15 residues. CDR3 in DNA: TGTGCCAGCAGCTTGGATTACCAGTTTCAAGATACGCAGTATTTT. This sequence encodes CASSLDYQFQDTQYF.

J is TRBJ2-5 and V is TRBV6-2 or TRBV6-3; 11 bases are shared with TRBD2. Trimming cost V 4 bases and J 0 bases; bases outside gene matches: 4. The CDR3 is 16 amino acids. In germline, CDR1 is MNHEY, CDR2 SVGEGT. The chain's CDR3 is CASSSLGLADQETQYF. The CDR3 nucleotides are TGTGCCAGCAGTTCCTTGGGACTAGCGGACCAAGAGACCCAGTACTTC.

The rearrangement uses TRBV5-6 and TRBJ2-1, with 7 bases that match TRBD2. The CDR3 covers 16 residues. Germline CDR1 and CDR2: SGHDT and YYEEEE. J lost 4 bases, V lost 3 bases, and 10 bases had no gene match. The CDR3 sequence: CASSSVGGPGYNEQFF. The CDR3 DNA reads as TGTGCCAGCAGCTCAGTGGGAGGGCCGGGGTACAATGAGCAGTTCTTC.

This clone was observed a handful of times. The chain links TRBV7-2 to TRBJ2-2; TRBD2 agrees at 11 bases. The length of the CDR3 is 15 residues. Germline trimming cut 5 bases from V and 6 bases from J; bases unmatched to any gene: 5. From germline, CDR1 is SGHTA and CDR2 FQGNSA. CDR3 protein: CASSILAGVAGELFF. The CDR3 coding sequence is TGTGCCAGCAGCATACTAGCGGGAGTAGCCGGGGAGCTGTTTTTT.

This chain uses TRBV4-1 with TRBJ2-3; D unclear. The V gene's germline CDR1 is MGHRA and CDR2 YSYEKL. The V gene lost 3 bases and the J gene lost 8 bases, with 15 bases spanning the gap. The CDR3 loop spans 14 amino acids. The CDR3 loop is CASSQVLGLGTQYF. The CDR3 bases are TGCGCCAGCAGCCAGGTTCTTGGCTTAGGTACGCAGTATTTT.

This rearrangement joins TRBV3-1 (or the pseudogene TRBV3-2) to TRBJ2-2; TRBD2 matches at 9 bases. Looked up from germline, CDR1 is LGHDT and CDR2 is YNNKEL (reference sequence). Unmatched junction bases numbered 4, after V lost 4 bases and J lost 7 bases. The CDR3 is made up of 14 amino acids. CDR3 DNA: TGTGCCAGCAGCCTTAGCGGGAGTATCGGGGAGCTGTTTTTT. Protein product: CASSLSGSIGELFF.

The J gene is TRBJ2-1, the V gene TRBV5-4; a possible D gene is TRBD2 (5 bases). Germline lookup yields CDR1 SGHNT and CDR2 YYREEE (reference sequence). V lost 0 bases and J lost 0, with 13 bases in between. CDR3 length: 17 amino acids. CDR3 sequence: CASSLDRGVSSYNEQFF. In nucleotides, the CDR3 is TGTGCCAGCAGCTTGGATCGGGGAGTTAGCTCCTACAATGAGCAGTTCTTC.

The chain combines TRBV5-1 with TRBJ2-7; 13 bases match TRBD2. The CDR3 spans 17 residues. Germline CDR1 SGHRS, CDR2 YFSETQ. Unmatched junction bases numbered 12, after V lost 4 bases and J lost 5 bases. The CDR3: CASSPGIGLAGVHEQYF. DNA for the CDR3: TGCGCCAGCAGCCCTGGAATAGGACTAGCGGGAGTTCACGAGCAGTACTTC.

The V gene is TRBV9, the J gene TRBJ2-3; possibly TRBD2 for D (6 bases). CDR3 size: 14 residues. The germline V gene encodes CDR1 SGDLS and CDR2 YYNGEE. Trimming cost V 3 bases and J 4 bases, with 12 bases left between them. The CDR3 here is CASSASSGSDTQYF. The CDR3 nucleotides are TGTGCCAGCAGCGCGAGTAGCGGCTCAGATACGCAGTATTTT.

The count of this clone is one. The chain combines TRBV7-2 with TRBJ1-5, with TRBD1 as a possible D gene (5 bases). V was cut by 5 bases and J by 6 bases, with 17 bases left in between. CDR1 and CDR2 (germline): SGHTA, FQGNSA. The CDR3 sequence is 15 residues long. CDR3 nucleotide sequence: TGTGCCAGCAGCGCCCAAAGGGGCTCAGGTCAGCCCCAGCATTTT. Its protein is CASSAQRGSGQPQHF.

CDR3 protein: CASSLSGRETDTQYF. The CDR3 coding sequence is TGTGCCAGCAGCCTCAGCGGGAGGGAAACAGATACGCAGTATTTT. The genes are TRBV6-2 or TRBV6-3 and TRBJ2-3; 10 nucleotides match TRBD2. Germline lookup yields CDR1 MNHEY and CDR2 SVGEGT. The CDR3 is 15 amino acids. Trimming removed 6 bases from V and 3 bases from J; junction bases left unmatched: 6.

This sequence joins TRBV28 and TRBJ2-6; D not certain. The CDR3 covers 16 residues. The germline V gene encodes CDR1 MDHEN and CDR2 SYDVKM. V was trimmed by 5 bases and J by 0 bases, leaving 11 bases between them. The CDR3 region has the DNA TGTGCCAGCAGTCTGACCTTGGGCTCTGGGGCCAACGTCCTGACTTTC. Protein sequence: CASSLTLGSGANVLTF.

The CDR3 loop reads CASSAAGERSLLYGYTF. In DNA, the CDR3 is TGTGCCAGCAGCGCCGCAGGGGAGAGAAGTCTCCTCTATGGCTACACCTTC. The V call is TRBV5-4, the J call TRBJ1-2; tentative D call: TRBD1 (6 bases). The germline V and J ends were trimmed by 4 bases and 4 bases, with 23 bases remaining between them. Germline V gene lookup returns CDR1 SGHNT and CDR2 YYREEE (reference sequence). CDR3 length equals 17 residues.

V is TRBV5-1 and J is TRBJ2-1; 11 nucleotides agree with TRBD2. The V segment lost 4 bases and the J segment 5 bases; nucleotides outside the gene matches: 5. The CDR3 is made up of 15 amino acids. Germline V gene data show CDR1 as SGHRS and CDR2 as YFSETQ. CDR3 loop: CASSPIAGGNNEQFF. The DNA of the CDR3 is TGCGCCAGCAGCCCAATAGCGGGAGGGAACAATGAGCAGTTCTTC.

The chain uses TRBV6-2 or TRBV6-3 and TRBJ2-1; 10 bases line up with TRBD2. V was pared by 2 bases and J by 9 bases, with 13 bases of the junction left unmatched. The germline V gene encodes CDR1 MNHEY and CDR2 SVGEGT. This CDR3 has 17 residues. The CDR3 coding sequence is TGTGCCAGCAGTTACAGGCATGGGAGCGGGAGGGGCCCTGAGCAGTTCTTC. Translation: CASSYRHGSGRGPEQFF.

The genes are TRBV28 and TRBJ2-1; 10 bases agree with TRBD2. The ends lost 3 bases at V and 4 bases at J; junction bases unmatched: 12. The CDR3 length is 18 residues. Germline V gene lookup returns CDR1 MDHEN and CDR2 SYDVKM. CDR3 coding DNA: TGTGCCAGCAGTTTCGGTCAGGGGAAGCGGGAGGGATACAATGAGCAGTTCTTC. It translates to CASSFGQGKREGYNEQFF.

In its sample, this clone was seen once. The V and J genes are TRBV2 and TRBJ2-2; TRBD2 aligns across 8 bases. V lost 8 bases to trimming and J lost 5 bases; unmatched junction nucleotides: 7. This CDR3 region has 14 residues. Germline loops: CDR1 SNHLY, CDR2 FYNNEI. CDR3 region: CASQPGLGTGELFF. DNA for the CDR3: TGTGCCAGCCAACCGGGACTAGGGACCGGGGAGCTGTTTTTT.

The chain combines TRBV3-1 (or the pseudogene TRBV3-2) with TRBJ2-5; 9 bases agree with TRBD2. This CDR3 has 14 amino acids. After removal of 4 bases from V and 5 bases from J, the junction contained 5 bases not matched to a gene. CDR1 and CDR2 (germline): LGHDT, YNNKEL (reference sequence). This chain's CDR3 is CASSLSGSWETQYF. The CDR3 nucleotides are TGTGCCAGCAGCCTTAGCGGGAGCTGGGAGACCCAGTACTTC.

This clone came up a few times. V gene TRBV5-5 combines with J gene TRBJ1-4, with D possibly being TRBD1 (5 bases). V shed 4 bases and J shed 5 bases, with 18 bases lying between them. CDR1 is SGHKS and CDR2 is YYEKEE in the germline V gene (reference sequence). CDR3 length: 16 amino acids. The chain's CDR3 is CASSTGVAGRNEKLFF. In nucleotides, the CDR3 is TGTGCCAGCAGCACGGGGGTGGCAGGACGGAATGAAAAACTGTTTTTT.